This T cell receptor beta chain was retrieved from a study of blood T cell repertoires in COVID-19 (dated by TCRdb to 2019 to 2021). In the study overall: Samples covering the acute and convalescent phases of COVID-19 were provided by collaborators in the United States, Italy and Spain. The prospective study material was composed of cDNA or gDNA derived from T cells, B-cell-depleted T cells, or PBMCs. Where available, HLA class I and class II types were obtained from metadata supplied by the sample provider rather than from assay-based typing. Sample metadata almost always included a de-identified subject ID, COVID-19 status, age in years and sex. The samples were drawn from two sources: the first 160 participants of the ongoing ImmuneRACE study, and fewer than 1,500 subjects contributed by 6 global collaborators. The repertoires were released in a freely available public database intended as a resource for research on the immune response to SARS-CoV-2. Subjects who had been exposed to COVID-19, were actively infected with it, or had recovered from it provided the deeply sampled blood TCRbeta repertoires that made up the dataset.

As concerns this clone: The specificity of this receptor is unknown. No base quality information exists; no much larger clone differs at one position.

The research as a whole found: How much clinical and demographic metadata was included differed by source and by participant, and the metadata was provided uncurated.

Its CDR3 holds 13 amino acids, cysteine through phenylalanine. Left in the record is the CDR3 DNA by itself, 39 bases read in frame from the first base. V was cut back by 8 bases and J by 7 bases, leaving a gap of 14 bases between them. CDR1 and CDR2, looked up from the germline V gene (reference sequence), are SEHNR and FQNEAQ. Participants in the prospective study were aged about 18 to 95 years, lived in some 24 United States geographic areas, and enrolled through a virtual design. In the prospective study, participants were assigned to cohorts based on the clinical history participants reported in a screening survey and a study questionnaire. Recovered participants in ImmuneRACE Cohort 3 were defined by two consecutive negative NP/OP PCR tests, clearance by a healthcare professional, or resolution of symptoms. Mobile phlebotomists in the prospective study collected whole blood, serum and a nasopharyngeal or oropharyngeal swab from every participant. Participants in the prospective study had the option to provide additional blood draws and questionnaires over an approximately 2-month period. Blood samples from the prospective study were shipped frozen or at room temperature prior to DNA extraction.

The immunoSEQ Assay, a bias-controlled multiplex PCR, was used to amplify TCRbeta CDR3 regions from genomic DNA. On the study's bioinformatics: Nucleated cell counts per sample were estimated from amplification of reference gene primers within the assay. To quantify the absolute abundance of each unique TCRbeta CDR3 rearrangement, sequence reads were collapsed and filtered. Productive Simpson clonality was computed per sample as the square root of Simpson's diversity index over productive rearrangements. TCRdb carries this immuneACCESS record with in-frame sequences only. Its versions omit some clonotypes, under half of them owing to an unresolved V gene in the studies checked, with the rest unexplained. V and J calls plus clone size are reproduced from that table; the DNA served to infer D and trimming. The sample table records around 380,000 clones; roughly 86% of these occur just once. The top ten hold under 1.5% of the sample.

The sequence came from a man aged 25-40 years who had recovered from COVID-19. The specimen was PBMCs or T cells enriched from blood (not recorded which). The V and J segments used are TRBV7-9 and TRBJ1-4; TRBD1 is a possible D gene, resting on 5 matching bases. The nucleotide sequence is TGTGCCAGCTCACCCGGGGGGAGTGAAAAACTGTTTTTT. This encodes CASSPGGSEKLFF.